Listed below are T cell receptor beta chains from one sample, sequenced in a study of blood T cells in healthy people across ages. TCRdb re-called the 5' RACE reads through MiXCR, storing one row per CDR3 protein. This sample has about 1,500,000 distinct CDR3 sequences, with approximately 42% found just once. Sequenced: blood. All receptors come from a woman aged 18-29 years in good health. The CDR3 runs from the conserved cysteine through the conserved F or W. Fields, in order: D gene, clone size, V gene, J gene, CDR3 protein, CDR3 DNA. The D gene is left open where the match is weak. Where a row states a size, it is once, few, many or the class of an expanded clone; other rows omit it.

d_call: NA
clone_size: once
v_call: TRBV6-5
j_call: TRBJ2-7
cdr3_aa: CASTSGGSGSYEQYF
cdr3_nt: TGTGCCAGCACCTCAGGGGGGTCGGGCTCCTACGAGCAGTACTTC

d_call: NA
clone_size: NA
v_call: TRBV2
j_call: TRBJ2-1
cdr3_aa: CASTSSWGGPEQFF
cdr3_nt: TGTGCCAGCACCTCCAGTTGGGGGGGCCCTGAGCAGTTCTTC

d_call: TRBD2
clone_size: NA
v_call: TRBV20-1
j_call: TRBJ2-3
cdr3_aa: CSARPGTSITDTQYF
cdr3_nt: TGCAGTGCGCGGCCAGGGACTAGCATCACAGATACGCAGTATTTT

d_call: NA
clone_size: NA
v_call: TRBV25-1
j_call: TRBJ1-6
cdr3_aa: CASSGDSGATNSPLHF
cdr3_nt: TGTGCCAGCAGTGGAGACAGCGGCGCTACTAATTCACCCCTCCACTTT

d_call: TRBD2
clone_size: few
v_call: TRBV6-2/TRBV6-3
j_call: TRBJ2-1
cdr3_aa: CASSSGGSRQQFF
cdr3_nt: TGTGCCAGCAGTTCCGGCGGGAGCCGCCAGCAGTTCTTC

d_call: TRBD2
clone_size: NA
v_call: TRBV27
j_call: TRBJ2-1
cdr3_aa: CASSASGNSYNEEFF
cdr3_nt: TGTGCCAGCAGTGCTAGCGGGAACTCCTACAATGAGGAGTTCTTC

d_call: NA
clone_size: NA
v_call: TRBV4-1
j_call: TRBJ2-5
cdr3_aa: CASSLLPGGPETQYF
cdr3_nt: TGCGCCAGCAGCCTTCTGCCAGGGGGGCCGGAGACCCAGTACTTC

d_call: TRBD1
clone_size: few
v_call: TRBV11-2
j_call: TRBJ1-2
cdr3_aa: CASSSRTGRDGYTF
cdr3_nt: TGTGCCAGCAGTTCCCGGACAGGAAGGGATGGCTACACCTTC

d_call: NA
clone_size: few
v_call: TRBV4-1
j_call: TRBJ2-1
cdr3_aa: CASSQGLGYNEQFF
cdr3_nt: TGCGCCAGCAGCCAAGGACTGGGGTACAATGAGCAGTTCTTC

d_call: TRBD1
clone_size: once
v_call: TRBV13
j_call: TRBJ2-5
cdr3_aa: CASSPDRAPEQYF
cdr3_nt: TGTGCCAGCAGCCCAGACAGGGCTCCTGAGCAGTACTTC

d_call: NA
clone_size: NA
v_call: TRBV5-8
j_call: TRBJ2-3
cdr3_aa: CASSPGTGASDTQYF
cdr3_nt: TGTGCCAGCAGCCCGGGGACGGGGGCATCGGATACGCAGTATTTT

d_call: NA
clone_size: NA
v_call: TRBV11-2
j_call: TRBJ2-6
cdr3_aa: CASGSRNKSGANVLTF
cdr3_nt: TGTGCCAGCGGCTCCCGTAATAAATCTGGGGCCAACGTCCTGACTTTC

d_call: NA
clone_size: many
v_call: TRBV2
j_call: TRBJ2-3
cdr3_aa: CASSDVGLGTDTQYF
cdr3_nt: TGTGCCAGCAGTGATGTTGGATTGGGCACAGATACGCAGTATTTT

d_call: NA
clone_size: NA
v_call: TRBV6-2/TRBV6-3
j_call: TRBJ1-1
cdr3_aa: CASTTRDSAFF
cdr3_nt: TGTGCCAGCACCACTCGGGATTCAGCTTTCTTT

d_call: NA
clone_size: NA
v_call: TRBV24-1
j_call: TRBJ2-1
cdr3_aa: CATSDLDSKYNEQFF
cdr3_nt: TGTGCCACCAGTGACTTGGACAGCAAATACAATGAGCAGTTCTTC

d_call: NA
clone_size: NA
v_call: TRBV7-9
j_call: TRBJ2-2
cdr3_aa: CASSTTLGLFF
cdr3_nt: TGTGCCAGCAGCACCACGTTGGGGCTGTTTTTT

d_call: NA
clone_size: NA
v_call: TRBV5-5
j_call: TRBJ1-1
cdr3_aa: CASRLARGVKAEAFF
cdr3_nt: TGTGCCAGCCGCTTGGCCAGAGGGGTGAAGGCTGAAGCTTTCTTT

d_call: TRBD2
clone_size: few
v_call: TRBV5-1
j_call: TRBJ2-1
cdr3_aa: CASSSSGRDSNEQFF
cdr3_nt: TGCGCCAGCAGCTCTAGCGGGCGCGACTCCAATGAGCAGTTCTTC

d_call: NA
clone_size: NA
v_call: TRBV15
j_call: TRBJ2-7
cdr3_aa: CATSRDRAGDGEQYF
cdr3_nt: TGTGCCACCAGCAGAGATAGGGCAGGGGACGGCGAGCAGTACTTC

d_call: TRBD2
clone_size: NA
v_call: TRBV7-6
j_call: TRBJ2-7
cdr3_aa: CASSLVSGTSGNDEQYF
cdr3_nt: TGTGCCAGCAGCTTAGTTAGCGGGACTAGCGGGAATGATGAGCAGTACTTC

d_call: NA
clone_size: few
v_call: TRBV5-1
j_call: TRBJ1-5
cdr3_aa: CASSLGEQGAQPQHF
cdr3_nt: TGCGCCAGCAGCTTGGGGGAACAGGGAGCTCAGCCCCAGCATTTT

d_call: TRBD1
clone_size: many
v_call: TRBV20-1
j_call: TRBJ2-7
cdr3_aa: CSARALTGAPNEQYF
cdr3_nt: TGCAGTGCTAGAGCGCTGACAGGGGCCCCCAACGAGCAGTACTTC